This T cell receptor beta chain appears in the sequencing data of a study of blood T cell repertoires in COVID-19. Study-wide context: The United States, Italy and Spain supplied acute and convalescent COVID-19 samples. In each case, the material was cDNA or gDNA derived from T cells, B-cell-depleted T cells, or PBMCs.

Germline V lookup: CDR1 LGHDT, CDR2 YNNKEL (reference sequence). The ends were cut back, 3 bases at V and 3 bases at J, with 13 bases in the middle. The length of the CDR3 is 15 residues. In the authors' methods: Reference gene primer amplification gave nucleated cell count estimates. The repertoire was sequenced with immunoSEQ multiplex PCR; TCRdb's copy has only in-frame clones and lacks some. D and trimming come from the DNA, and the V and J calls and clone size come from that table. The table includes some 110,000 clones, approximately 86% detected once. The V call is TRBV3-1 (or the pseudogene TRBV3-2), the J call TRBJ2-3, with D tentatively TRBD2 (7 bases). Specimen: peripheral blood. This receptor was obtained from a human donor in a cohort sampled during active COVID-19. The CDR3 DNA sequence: TGTGCCAGCAGCCAGGGGGGGGCAGAAACAGATACGCAGTATTTT. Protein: CASSQGGAETDTQYF.